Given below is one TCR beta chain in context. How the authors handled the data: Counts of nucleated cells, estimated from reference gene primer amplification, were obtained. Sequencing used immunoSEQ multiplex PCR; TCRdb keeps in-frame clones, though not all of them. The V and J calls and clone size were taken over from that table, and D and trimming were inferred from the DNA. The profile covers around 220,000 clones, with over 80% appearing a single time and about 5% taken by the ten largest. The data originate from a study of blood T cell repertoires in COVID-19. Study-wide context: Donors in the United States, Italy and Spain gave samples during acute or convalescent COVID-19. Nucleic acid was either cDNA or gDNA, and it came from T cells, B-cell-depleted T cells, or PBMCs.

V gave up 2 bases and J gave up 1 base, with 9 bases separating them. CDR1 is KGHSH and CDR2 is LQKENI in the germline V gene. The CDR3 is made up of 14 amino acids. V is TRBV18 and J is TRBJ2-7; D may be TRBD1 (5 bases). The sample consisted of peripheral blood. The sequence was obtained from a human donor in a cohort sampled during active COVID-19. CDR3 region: CASSPVKGSYEQYF. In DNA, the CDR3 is TGTGCCAGCTCACCAGTTAAGGGGTCCTACGAGCAGTACTTC.